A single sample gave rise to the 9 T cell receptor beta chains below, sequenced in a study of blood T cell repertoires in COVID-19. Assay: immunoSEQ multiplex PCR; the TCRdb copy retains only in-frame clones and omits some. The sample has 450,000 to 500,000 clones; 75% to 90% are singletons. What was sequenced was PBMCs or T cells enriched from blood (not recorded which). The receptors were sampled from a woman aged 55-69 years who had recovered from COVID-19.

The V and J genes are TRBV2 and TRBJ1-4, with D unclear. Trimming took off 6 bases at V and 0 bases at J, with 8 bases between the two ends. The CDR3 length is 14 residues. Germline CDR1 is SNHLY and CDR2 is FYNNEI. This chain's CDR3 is CASREIATNEKLFF. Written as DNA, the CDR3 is TGTGCCAGCAGGGAGATTGCAACTAATGAAAAACTGTTTTTT.

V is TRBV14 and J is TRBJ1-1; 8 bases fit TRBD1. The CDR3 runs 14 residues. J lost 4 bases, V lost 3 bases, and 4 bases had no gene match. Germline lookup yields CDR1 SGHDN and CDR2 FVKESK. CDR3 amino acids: CASSQYTGGTEAFF. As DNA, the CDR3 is TGTGCCAGCAGCCAGTATACAGGGGGCACTGAAGCTTTCTTT.

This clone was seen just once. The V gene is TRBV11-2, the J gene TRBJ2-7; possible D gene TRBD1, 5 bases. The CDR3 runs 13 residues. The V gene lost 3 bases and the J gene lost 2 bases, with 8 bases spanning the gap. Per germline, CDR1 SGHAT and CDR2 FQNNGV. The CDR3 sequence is CASSFGRAYEQYV. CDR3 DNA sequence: TGTGCCAGCAGCTTCGGCAGGGCCTACGAGCAGTACGTC.

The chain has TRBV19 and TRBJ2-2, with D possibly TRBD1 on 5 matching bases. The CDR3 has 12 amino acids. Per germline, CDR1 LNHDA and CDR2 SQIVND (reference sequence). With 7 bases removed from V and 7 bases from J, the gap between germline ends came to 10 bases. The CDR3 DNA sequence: TGTGCCAGTACAGGGTGGGGCGGGGAGCTGTTTTTT. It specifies CASTGWGGELFF.

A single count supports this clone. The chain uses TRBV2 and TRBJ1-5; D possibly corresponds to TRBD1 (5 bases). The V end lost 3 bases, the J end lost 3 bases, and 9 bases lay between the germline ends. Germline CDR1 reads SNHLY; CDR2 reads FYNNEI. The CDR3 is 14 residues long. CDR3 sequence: CASSDIGVNQPQHF. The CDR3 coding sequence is TGTGCCAGCAGTGATATAGGGGTCAATCAGCCCCAGCATTTT.

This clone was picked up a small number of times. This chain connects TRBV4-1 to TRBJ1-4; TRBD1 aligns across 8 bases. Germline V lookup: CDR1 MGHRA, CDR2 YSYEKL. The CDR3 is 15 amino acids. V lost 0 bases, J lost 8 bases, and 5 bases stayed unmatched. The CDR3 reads CASSQDGQGGEKLFF. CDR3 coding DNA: TGCGCCAGCAGCCAAGATGGACAGGGAGGAGAAAAACTGTTTTTT.

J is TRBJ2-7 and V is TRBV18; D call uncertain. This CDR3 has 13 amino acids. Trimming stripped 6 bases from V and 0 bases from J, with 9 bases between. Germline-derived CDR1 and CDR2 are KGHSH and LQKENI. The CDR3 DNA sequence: TGTGCCAGCTCCTCAGGAAGCTCCTACGAGCAGTACGTC. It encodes CASSSGSSYEQYV.

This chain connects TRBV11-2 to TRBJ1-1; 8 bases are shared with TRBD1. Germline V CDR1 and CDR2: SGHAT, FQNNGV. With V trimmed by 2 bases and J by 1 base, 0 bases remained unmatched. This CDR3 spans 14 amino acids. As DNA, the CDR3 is TGTGCCAGCAGCTTAACAGGGGGGAACACTGAAGCTTTCTTT. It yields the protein CASSLTGGNTEAFF.

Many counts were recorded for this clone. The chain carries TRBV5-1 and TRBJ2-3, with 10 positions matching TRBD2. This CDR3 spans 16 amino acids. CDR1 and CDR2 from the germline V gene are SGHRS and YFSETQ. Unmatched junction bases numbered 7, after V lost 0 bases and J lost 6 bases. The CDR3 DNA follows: TGCGCCAGCAGCTTGGCCAGAAGCGGGGGGGCCGATACGCAGTATTTT. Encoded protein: CASSLARSGGADTQYF.